The clone carrying this T cell receptor beta chain was counted ten times or more. Its specificity is unknown. The data were obtained in a study of CD8+CD57+ T cells in acquired aplastic anemia. Study in general: CD4+ and CD8+ cells, once sorted, gave DNA averaging roughly 3.2 ug. The study's findings and limits: For CD8+ Simpson's diversity, patients and controls showed no significant difference. Sharing between patients and controls was observed for twenty-nine CD8+ CDR3 sequences.

Looked up from germline, CDR1 is SGHTA and CDR2 is FQGNSA. Trimming removed 2 bases from V and 4 bases from J, with 11 bases in between. The CDR3 runs 14 residues. The TCR beta profiling, which covered VDJ combination and CDR3 sequence, was carried out using genomic DNA as the template. MiXCR, run by TCRdb on the reads, gives a single entry per CDR3 protein. The sample carries hundreds of thousands of distinct CDR3 sequences, approximately 55% recorded once. Specimen: sorted CD4+, CD8+, or CD8+CD57+ T cells (not recorded which) from PBMCs. The rearrangement joins TRBV7-2 to TRBJ1-1; D gene unclear. The source is a human donor with severe aplastic anemia or a healthy control (not recorded which). The CDR3 here is CASSLLGSSTEAFF. The CDR3 DNA is TGTGCCAGCAGCTTACTAGGTTCGAGCACTGAAGCTTTCTTT.